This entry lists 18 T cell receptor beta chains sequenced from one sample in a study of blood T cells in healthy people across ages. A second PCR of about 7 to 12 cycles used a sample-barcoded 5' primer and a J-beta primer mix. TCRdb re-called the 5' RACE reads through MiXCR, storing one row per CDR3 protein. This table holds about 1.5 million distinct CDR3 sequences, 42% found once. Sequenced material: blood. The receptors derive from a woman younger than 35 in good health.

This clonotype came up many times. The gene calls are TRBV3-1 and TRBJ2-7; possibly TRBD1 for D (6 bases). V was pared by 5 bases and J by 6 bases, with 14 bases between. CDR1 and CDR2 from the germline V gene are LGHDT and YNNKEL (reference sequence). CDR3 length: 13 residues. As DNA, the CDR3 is TGTGCCAGCAGCGACCCGCAGGGGTGCGAGCAGTACTTC. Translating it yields CASSDPQGCEQYF.

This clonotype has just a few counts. The CDR3 protein is CASSTGFKGSTDTQYF. CDR3 nucleotide sequence: TGTGCCAGCAGCACAGGGTTCAAGGGGAGCACAGATACGCAGTATTTT. The chain recombines TRBV7-2 with TRBJ2-3; D is perhaps TRBD1 (6 bases). In germline, CDR1 is SGHTA, CDR2 FQGNSA. The CDR3 totals 16 residues. The ends were cut back, 5 bases at V and 0 bases at J, with 15 bases in the middle. The whole variable domain, remainder taken from reference TRBV7-2 and TRBJ2-3, is GAGVSQSPSNKVTEKGKDVELRCDPISGHTALYWYRQSLGQGLEFLIYFQGNSAPDKSGLPSDRFSAERTGGSVSTLTIQRTQQEDSAVYLCASSTGFKGSTDTQYFGPGTRLTVL.

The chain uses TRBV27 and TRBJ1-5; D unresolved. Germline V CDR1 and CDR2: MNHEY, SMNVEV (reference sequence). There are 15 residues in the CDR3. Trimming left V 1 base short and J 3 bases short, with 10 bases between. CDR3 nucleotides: TGTGCCAGCAGTTTATTTGGGTTCGCCAATCAGCCCCAGCATTTT. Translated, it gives CASSLFGFANQPQHF.

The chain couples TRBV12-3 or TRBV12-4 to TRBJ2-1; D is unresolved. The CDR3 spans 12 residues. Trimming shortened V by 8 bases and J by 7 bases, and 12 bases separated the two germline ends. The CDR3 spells CASRGVENEQFF. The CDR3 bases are TGTGCCAGCCGAGGAGTGGAGAATGAGCAGTTCTTC.

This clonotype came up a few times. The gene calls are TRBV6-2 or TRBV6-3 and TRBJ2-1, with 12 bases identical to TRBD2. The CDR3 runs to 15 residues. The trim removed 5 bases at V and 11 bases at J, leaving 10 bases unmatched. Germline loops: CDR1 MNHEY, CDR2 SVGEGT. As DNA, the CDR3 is TGTGCCAGCAGTCAAAGGGGACTAGCGGGTAGGAAGCAGTTCTTC. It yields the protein CASSQRGLAGRKQFF.

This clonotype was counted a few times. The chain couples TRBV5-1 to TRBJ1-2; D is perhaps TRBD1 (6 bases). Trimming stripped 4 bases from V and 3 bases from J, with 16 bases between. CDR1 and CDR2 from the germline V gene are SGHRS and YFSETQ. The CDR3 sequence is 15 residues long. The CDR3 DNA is TGCGCCAGCAGCCGAGCGACACCAGGGGACTATGGCTACACCTTC. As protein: CASSRATPGDYGYTF.

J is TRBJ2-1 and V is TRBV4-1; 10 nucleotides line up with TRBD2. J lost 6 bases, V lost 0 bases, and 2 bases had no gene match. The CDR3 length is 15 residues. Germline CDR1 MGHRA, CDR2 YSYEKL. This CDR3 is CASSQEKREGNEQFF. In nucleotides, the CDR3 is TGCGCCAGCAGCCAAGAAAAGCGGGAGGGCAATGAGCAGTTCTTC.

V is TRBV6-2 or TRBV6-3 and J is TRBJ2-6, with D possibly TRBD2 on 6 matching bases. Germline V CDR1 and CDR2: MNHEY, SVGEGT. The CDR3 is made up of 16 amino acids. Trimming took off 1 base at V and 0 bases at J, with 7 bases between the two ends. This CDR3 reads CASSYWGDSGANVLTF. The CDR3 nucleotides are TGTGCCAGCAGTTACTGGGGGGACTCTGGGGCCAACGTCCTGACTTTC.

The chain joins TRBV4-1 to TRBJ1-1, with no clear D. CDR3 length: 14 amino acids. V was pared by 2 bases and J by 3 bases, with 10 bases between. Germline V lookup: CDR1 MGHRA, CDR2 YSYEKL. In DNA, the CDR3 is TGCGCCAGCAGCCAACACAAAGGGTACACTGAAGCTTTCTTT. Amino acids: CASSQHKGYTEAFF.

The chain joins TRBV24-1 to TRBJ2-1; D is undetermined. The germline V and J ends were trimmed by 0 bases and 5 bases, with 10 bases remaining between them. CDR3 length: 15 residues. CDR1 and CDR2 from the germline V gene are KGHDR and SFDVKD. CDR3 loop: CATSDLTERDNEQFF. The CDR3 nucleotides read TGTGCCACCAGTGATTTGACTGAAAGAGACAATGAGCAGTTCTTC.

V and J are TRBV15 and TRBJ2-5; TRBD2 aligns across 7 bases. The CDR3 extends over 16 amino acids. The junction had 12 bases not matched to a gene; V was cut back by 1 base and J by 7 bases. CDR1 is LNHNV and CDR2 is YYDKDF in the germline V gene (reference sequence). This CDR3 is CATSRGAGETSMTQYF. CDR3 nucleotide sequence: TGTGCCACCAGCAGAGGGGCGGGAGAAACCTCAATGACCCAGTACTTC.

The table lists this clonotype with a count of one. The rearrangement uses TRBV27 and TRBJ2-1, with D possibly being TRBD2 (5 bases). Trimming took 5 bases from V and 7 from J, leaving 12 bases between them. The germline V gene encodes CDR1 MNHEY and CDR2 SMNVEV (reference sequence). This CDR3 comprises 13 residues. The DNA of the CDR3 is TGTGCCAGCAGTCCCTCGGGATTTAATGAGCAGTTCTTC. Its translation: CASSPSGFNEQFF.

In nucleotides, the CDR3 is TGCGCCAGCAGCTTGTCGGGACCAATTCTTGGTGAAAAACTGTTTTTT. It specifies CASSLSGPILGEKLFF. This chain links TRBV5-1 with TRBJ1-4; tentatively, D is TRBD1 (5 bases). Per the germline V gene, CDR1 is SGHRS and CDR2 is YFSETQ. Trimming left V 1 base short and J 7 bases short, with 17 bases between. This CDR3 contains 16 residues.

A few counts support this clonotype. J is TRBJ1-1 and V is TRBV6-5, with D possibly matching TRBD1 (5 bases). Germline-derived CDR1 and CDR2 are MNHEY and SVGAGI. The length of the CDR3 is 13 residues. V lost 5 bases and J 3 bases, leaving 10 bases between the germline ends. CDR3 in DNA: TGTGCCAGCAGTGGGGGTGTGGACACTGAAGCTTTCTTT. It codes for CASSGGVDTEAFF.

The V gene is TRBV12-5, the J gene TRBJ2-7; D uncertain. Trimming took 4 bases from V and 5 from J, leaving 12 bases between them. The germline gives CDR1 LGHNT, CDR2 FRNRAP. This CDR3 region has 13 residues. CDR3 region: CASGWSPLNEQYF. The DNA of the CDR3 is TGTGCTAGTGGTTGGTCCCCCCTAAACGAGCAGTACTTC.

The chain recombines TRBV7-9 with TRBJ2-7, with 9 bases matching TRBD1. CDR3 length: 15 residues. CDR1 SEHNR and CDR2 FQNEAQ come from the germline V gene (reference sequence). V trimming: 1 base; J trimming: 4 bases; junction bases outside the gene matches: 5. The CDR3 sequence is CASSLVGTGQYEQYF. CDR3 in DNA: TGTGCCAGCAGCTTAGTCGGGACAGGGCAGTACGAGCAGTACTTC.

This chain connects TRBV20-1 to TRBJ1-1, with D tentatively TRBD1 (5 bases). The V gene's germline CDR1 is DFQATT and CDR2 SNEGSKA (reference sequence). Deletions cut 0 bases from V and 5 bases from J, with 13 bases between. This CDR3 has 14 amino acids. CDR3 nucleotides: TGCAGTGCTAGAGAAGGTGGGGGACGGACTGAAGCTTTCTTT. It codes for CSAREGGGRTEAFF.

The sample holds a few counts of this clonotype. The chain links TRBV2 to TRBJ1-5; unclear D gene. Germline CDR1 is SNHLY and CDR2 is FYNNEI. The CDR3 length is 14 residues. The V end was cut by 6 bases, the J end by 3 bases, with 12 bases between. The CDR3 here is CASRETSFNQPQHF. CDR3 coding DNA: TGTGCCAGCAGGGAGACGTCTTTCAATCAGCCCCAGCATTTT.